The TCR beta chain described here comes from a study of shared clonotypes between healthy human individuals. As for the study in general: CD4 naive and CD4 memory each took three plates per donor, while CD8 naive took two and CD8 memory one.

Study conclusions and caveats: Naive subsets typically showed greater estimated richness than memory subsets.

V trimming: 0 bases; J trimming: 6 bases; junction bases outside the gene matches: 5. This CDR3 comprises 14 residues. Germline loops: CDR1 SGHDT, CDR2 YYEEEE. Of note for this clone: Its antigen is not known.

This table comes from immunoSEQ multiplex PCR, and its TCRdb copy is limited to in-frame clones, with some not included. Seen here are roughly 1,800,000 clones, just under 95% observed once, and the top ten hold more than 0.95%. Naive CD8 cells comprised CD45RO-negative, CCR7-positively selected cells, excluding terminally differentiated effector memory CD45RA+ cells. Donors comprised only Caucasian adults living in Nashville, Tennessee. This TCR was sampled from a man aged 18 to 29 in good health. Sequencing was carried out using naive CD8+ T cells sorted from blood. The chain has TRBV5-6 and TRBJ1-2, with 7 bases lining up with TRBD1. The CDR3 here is CASSLVTGFDGYTF. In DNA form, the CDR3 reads TGTGCCAGCAGCTTGGTGACAGGGTTTGATGGCTACACCTTC.